This TCR beta chain is from a study of shared clonotypes between healthy human individuals. Background on the study: CD4 naive and CD4 memory each took three plates per donor, while CD8 naive took two and CD8 memory one.

The table lists this clone with a count of one. Only in-frame clones appear in the TCRdb table, and some are missing; sequencing was by immunoSEQ multiplex PCR. The sample carries fewer than 3 million clones, roughly 92% recorded once. The CDR3 has 15 residues. Losses at the gene ends were 5 bases for V and 1 base for J; bases not matched to a gene: 6. From germline, CDR1 is SGHNT and CDR2 YYREEE (reference sequence). The TCR originated in a man between 18 and 35 years old in good health. Some clones in this sample may be carry-over from other donors' samples. J is TRBJ1-1 and V is TRBV5-4; TRBD1 aligns across 9 bases. The sample comprised naive CD4+ T cells from PBMCs. Subset here: CD45RA+ positively selected. CDR3 sequence: CASRATGGSNTEAFF. Here the CDR3 DNA reads TGTGCCAGCAGAGCAACAGGGGGCTCGAACACTGAAGCTTTCTTT. The full variable domain, rest sourced from reference TRBV5-4 and TRBJ1-1, is ETGVTQSPTHLIKTRGQQVTLRCSSQSGHNTVSWYQQALGQGPQFIFQYYREEENGRGNFPPRFSGLQFPNYSSELNVNALELDDSALYLCASRATGGSNTEAFFGQGTRLTVV.